A single sample gave rise to the 20 T cell receptor beta chains below, sequenced in a study of beta chain features in type 1 diabetes. Since all of the isolated RNA was reverse transcribed, expressed TCRB transcripts were what got sequenced. Some clones are missing from TCRdb's copy, which holds only in-frame ones; the method was immunoSEQ multiplex PCR. This table has just over 600,000 clones, around 16% appearing once. The source material was naive CD4+ T cells from blood. The source of these receptors is a man in his late teens or twenties in good health.

This clone was seen only a few times. This chain joins TRBV4-1 and TRBJ2-5; D not resolved. The CDR3 covers 13 residues. Trimming took 4 bases from V and 5 from J, leaving 11 bases between them. CDR1 MGHRA and CDR2 YSYEKL come from the germline V gene. The CDR3 loop reads CASSLRLLETQYF. CDR3 nucleotide sequence: TGCGCCAGCAGCCTTAGACTGCTCGAGACCCAGTACTTC.

This clone was observed a few times. The chain employs TRBV9 and TRBJ2-1; perhaps TRBD1 as D (6 bases). The germline CDR1 and CDR2 sequences are SGDLS and YYNGEE. V lost 3 bases, J lost 9 bases, and 22 bases lay in between. The CDR3 length is 16 residues. For the CDR3, the DNA is TGTGCCAGCAGCGACAGTCACAGGGTGGGGTTAGGTGAGCAGTTCTTC. It translates to CASSDSHRVGLGEQFF.

The chain employs TRBV6-1 and TRBJ2-1, with D unresolved. The germline V and J ends were trimmed by 7 bases and 6 bases, with 13 bases remaining between them. The V gene's germline CDR1 is MNHNS and CDR2 SASEGT. This CDR3 contains 13 residues. CDR3 in DNA: TGTGCCAGCAAAGCGACTTTCGCCAATGAGCAGTTCTTC. Its protein product is CASKATFANEQFF.

This clone has just a few counts. J is TRBJ2-3 and V is TRBV10-3, with 7 bases matching TRBD1. The V gene's germline CDR1 is ENHRY and CDR2 SYGVKD. The CDR3 has 17 residues. The ends lost 4 bases at V and 6 bases at J; junction bases unmatched: 16. CDR3 protein: CAISAGRQGPPLDTQYF. CDR3 coding DNA: TGTGCCATCAGTGCCGGACGACAGGGCCCTCCTCTGGATACGCAGTATTTT.

Concerning this clone itself: The junction differs from germline at one of its ends, possibly a read error. Distinct nucleotide sequences in the sample also encode this CDR3. The chain has TRBV11-2 and TRBJ2-1, with 7 bases matching TRBD2. Germline V gives CDR1 SGHAT, CDR2 FQNNGV. This CDR3 has 12 residues. The CDR3 reads CASRGRAAEQFF. The CDR3, as DNA: TGTGCCAGCAGGGGGAGGGCCGCTGAGCAATTCTTC.

The rearrangement joins TRBV7-2 to TRBJ2-3, with 13 bases that match TRBD2. The germline V gene encodes CDR1 SGHTA and CDR2 FQGNSA. Trimming removed 5 bases from V and 4 bases from J; junction bases left unmatched: 6. The CDR3 has 16 residues. Here the CDR3 reads CASSRPTSGRSDTQYF. The CDR3 DNA follows: TGTGCCAGCAGCCGCCCGACTAGCGGGAGGTCAGATACGCAGTATTTT.

This sequence joins TRBV2 and TRBJ2-5; D call uncertain. Per germline, CDR1 SNHLY and CDR2 FYNNEI. This CDR3 has 10 amino acids. V shed 10 bases and J shed 4 bases, with 7 bases lying between them. The CDR3 protein is CATRGETQYF. The CDR3 region has the DNA TGTGCCACCCGAGGAGAGACCCAGTACTTC. Drawing the rest from reference TRBV2 and TRBJ2-5, the complete variable domain is EPEVTQTPSHQVTQMGQEVILRCVPISNHLYFYWYRQILGQKVEFLVSFYNNEISEKSEIFDDQFSVERPDGSNFTLKIRSTKLEDSAMYFCATRGETQYFGPGTRLLVL.

This clone was seen more than once but under ten times. This chain uses TRBV30 with TRBJ2-2, with D maybe TRBD1 (5 bases). The V and J ends lost 3 bases and 4 bases respectively, with 12 bases between them. CDR3 length: 14 residues. Germline V gives CDR1 GTSNPN, CDR2 SVGIG (reference sequence). The chain's CDR3 is CAWRRQRGTGELFF. DNA for the CDR3: TGTGCCTGGAGGAGACAGCGAGGCACCGGGGAGCTGTTTTTT.

The chain's CDR3 is CASSIGAGASSTDTQYF. CDR3 DNA sequence: TGTGCCAGCAGCATCGGGGCAGGCGCTTCTAGCACAGATACGCAGTATTTT. The chain has TRBV7-3 and TRBJ2-3, with D possibly being TRBD1 or TRBD2 (5 bases each). The CDR3 is 17 residues long. Trimming shortened V by 5 bases and J by 0 bases, and 18 bases separated the two germline ends. Germline V CDR1 and CDR2: SGHTA, FQGTGA.

This clone showed up just a few times. Other DNA variants within this sample encode the same CDR3. This chain links TRBV5-4 with TRBJ2-7, with 10 bases that match TRBD1. The CDR3 is 14 amino acids. CDR1 is SGHNT and CDR2 is YYREEE in the germline V gene (reference sequence). V lost 4 bases, J lost 5 bases, and 6 bases stayed unmatched. The CDR3 DNA is TGTGCCAGCAGCCCCCGGGACAGGGGTAACGAGCAGTACTTC. It is translated as CASSPRDRGNEQYF. Full variable domain (rest looked up from reference TRBV5-4 and TRBJ2-7): ETGVTQSPTHLIKTRGQQVTLRCSSQSGHNTVSWYQQALGQGPQFIFQYYREEENGRGNFPPRFSGLQFPNYSSELNVNALELDDSALYLCASSPRDRGNEQYFGPGTRLTVT.

Points on this clone: The junction shows a germline mismatch at one end, possibly a read error. V usage is TRBV5-1 and J usage is TRBJ2-7, with 7 bases that match TRBD2. The CDR3 loop spans 16 amino acids. CDR1 and CDR2 (germline): SGHRS, YFSETQ. CDR3 in DNA: TGCGCCAGCAGCTTGGACGCAAGCGGGGCCGCCTACGGGCAGTACTTC. Translated: CASSLDASGAAYGQYF.

This clone was detected only a few times. The identical CDR3 is also encoded by other nucleotide sequences in the sample. The rearrangement links TRBV7-2 to TRBJ1-1, with D hard to call. The CDR3 totals 13 residues. The ends were cut back, 1 base at V and 2 bases at J, with 5 bases in the middle. Germline values: CDR1 SGHTA, CDR2 FQGNSA. CDR3 sequence reads: CASSLGRNTEAFF. The DNA of the CDR3 is TGTGCCAGCAGCTTAGGGAGAAACACTGAAGCTTTCTTT.

The V call is TRBV27, the J call TRBJ2-1; TRBD2 is a possible D gene (5 bases). The CDR3 has 12 amino acids. The V and J ends lost 3 bases and 7 bases respectively, with 7 bases between them. Germline V gene lookup returns CDR1 MNHEY and CDR2 SMNVEV (reference sequence). Here the CDR3 reads CASSLAGNEQFF. The CDR3 DNA follows: TGTGCCAGCAGTTTGGCGGGTAATGAGCAGTTCTTC.

This clone was seen a few times. This chain joins TRBV18 and TRBJ1-2, with 7 bases lining up with TRBD1. V shed 3 bases and J 4 bases; nucleotides not matched to a gene: 8. From germline, CDR1 is KGHSH and CDR2 LQKENI. The CDR3 consists of 15 residues. CDR3 residues: CASSPTGIFFYGYTF. DNA of the CDR3: TGTGCCAGCTCACCGACAGGGATCTTCTTCTATGGCTACACCTTC. Looking up the rest from reference TRBV18 and TRBJ1-2 gives the full variable domain: NAGVMQNPRHLVRRRGQEARLRCSPMKGHSHVYWYRQLPEEGLKFMVYLQKENIIDESGMPKERFSAEFPKEGPSILRIQQVVRGDSAAYFCASSPTGIFFYGYTFGSGTRLTVV.

This clone was seen a few times. This same CDR3 is encoded by further DNA sequences in the sample. The chain recombines TRBV7-2 with TRBJ2-7; weak D call: TRBD2 (6 bases). Trimming took off 1 base at V and 3 bases at J, with 7 bases between the two ends. CDR1 is SGHTA, CDR2 FQGNSA, per germline. The CDR3 covers 13 residues. Here the CDR3 reads CASSLVGGYEQYF. The DNA for the CDR3 is TGTGCCAGCAGCTTAGTCGGGGGCTACGAGCAGTACTTC. Based on the CDR3 plus reference TRBV7-2 and TRBJ2-7, the full variable domain is GAGVSQSPSNKVTEKGKDVELRCDPISGHTALYWYRQSLGQGLEFLIYFQGNSAPDKSGLPSDRFSAERTGGSVSTLTIQRTQQEDSAVYLCASSLVGGYEQYFGPGTRLTVT.

The chain couples TRBV14 to TRBJ2-7, with a tentative D call TRBD1 (5 bases). The V end was cut by 0 bases, the J end by 2 bases, with 11 bases between. This CDR3 has 15 amino acids. Germline V gives CDR1 SGHDN, CDR2 FVKESK. The CDR3 DNA is TGTGCCAGCAGCCAAGAATCCAGGGTGACCTACGAGCAGTACTTC. Translating it yields CASSQESRVTYEQYF.

This clone has just a few counts. The CDR3 region is CASSQDPPTAESEAFF. DNA for the CDR3: TGCGCCAGCAGCCAAGATCCCCCGACAGCTGAAAGTGAAGCTTTCTTT. The chain joins TRBV4-3 to TRBJ1-1, with a weak D call TRBD1 (5 bases). Germline CDR1 LGHNA, CDR2 YSLEER. There are 16 residues in the CDR3. Deletions cut 0 bases from V and 7 bases from J, with 18 bases between.

There are a few counts of this clone. V usage is TRBV4-2 and J usage is TRBJ1-2; tentative D call: TRBD1 (6 bases). The CDR3 has 15 amino acids. Germline CDR1 LGHNA, CDR2 YNFKEQ. V was cut by 0 bases and J by 3 bases, with 11 bases left in between. CDR3 loop: CASSQEAGVHYGYTF. Here the CDR3 DNA reads TGTGCCAGCAGCCAAGAGGCAGGGGTGCACTATGGCTACACCTTC.

The table lists this clone with a few counts. This chain uses TRBV29-1 with TRBJ2-1; no reliable D call. The CDR3 has 11 residues. Germline V lookup: CDR1 SQVTM, CDR2 ANQGSEA. Deletions cut 6 bases from V and 7 bases from J, with 10 bases between. Here the CDR3 DNA reads TGCAGCGTCAGTACTCGGAATGAGCAGTTCTTC. Encoded protein: CSVSTRNEQFF.

In this sample, this clone turned up a few times. The chain couples TRBV30 to TRBJ2-6; D gene ambiguous. Germline V lookup: CDR1 GTSNPN, CDR2 SVGIG (reference sequence). CDR3 length: 13 residues. V lost 4 bases and J lost 3, with 7 bases in between. The CDR3 is CAWIPGGANVLTF. CDR3 DNA sequence: TGTGCCTGGATACCCGGTGGGGCCAACGTCCTGACTTTC.